The 19 T cell receptor beta chains presented below share a single source sample, sequenced in a study of T cell repertoires in cytomegalovirus infection. In TCRdb, the reads were re-called with MiXCR into one record per CDR3 protein. The sample lists about 920,000 distinct CDR3 sequences, about a third seen once, with around 15% in the top ten. What these receptors recognize is not known. Sequenced here: cultured CD8+ T cells from PBMCs, sampled from culture after CMV antigen stimulation. All receptors derive from a human donor in good health (CMV status not recorded). Some clones in this sample may be carry-over from other donors' samples.

Many counts were recorded for this clonotype. The chain combines TRBV6-2 or TRBV6-3 with TRBJ1-1; D gene ambiguous. The CDR3 has 13 amino acids. CDR1 is MNHEY and CDR2 is SVGEGT in the germline V gene. Trimming stripped 3 bases from V and 8 bases from J, with 13 bases between. This CDR3 reads CASSYGGQREAFF. Written as DNA, the CDR3 is TGTGCCAGCAGTTATGGAGGGCAGCGAGAAGCTTTCTTT.

This clonotype turned up a few times. The chain combines TRBV7-9 with TRBJ2-7, with 11 bases identical to TRBD1. V lost 5 bases, J lost 6 bases, and 6 bases stayed unmatched. This CDR3 has 14 amino acids. The germline V gene encodes CDR1 SEHNR and CDR2 FQNEAQ (reference sequence). This CDR3 reads CASSLGQGVSEQYF. The CDR3 nucleotides are TGTGCCAGCAGCCTGGGACAGGGGGTTTCCGAGCAGTACTTC. The full variable domain, in which reference TRBV7-9 and TRBJ2-7 provide the parts outside the CDR3, is DTGVSQNPRHKITKRGQNVTFRCDPISEHNRLYWYRQTLGQGPEFLTYFQNEAQLEKSRLLSDRFSAERPKGSFSTLEIQRTEQGDSAMYLCASSLGQGVSEQYFGPGTRLTVT.

This clonotype was recorded many times. The gene calls are TRBV7-8 and TRBJ1-1, with D maybe TRBD1 (6 bases). With 1 base removed from V and 7 bases from J, the gap between germline ends came to 10 bases. Looked up from germline, CDR1 is SGHVS and CDR2 is FQNEAQ. CDR3 length: 13 amino acids. Written as DNA, the CDR3 is TGTGCCAGCAGCTTAGAACAGGGATTTGAAGCTTTCTTT. Amino acid sequence: CASSLEQGFEAFF.

This clonotype was detected ten times or more. The DNA of the CDR3 is TGTGCCAGCAGTTTACAAGGCCCGTTGGGACAGGGTTTTGACCCCTACACAGATACGCAGTATTTT. It specifies CASSLQGPLGQGFDPYTDTQYF. This rearrangement joins TRBV12-3 or TRBV12-4 to TRBJ2-3; 9 bases are shared with TRBD1. J lost 2 bases, V lost 2 bases, and 23 bases had no gene match. The length of the CDR3 is 22 residues.

The chain employs TRBV27 and TRBJ2-1; D might be TRBD2 (5 bases). The V end was cut by 4 bases, the J end by 8 bases, with 18 bases between. The CDR3 spans 15 residues. Per germline, CDR1 MNHEY and CDR2 SMNVEV (reference sequence). CDR3 in DNA: TGTGCCAGCAGTTCTCCGAGGACTGCCTTGGATGAGCAGTTCTTC. It yields the protein CASSSPRTALDEQFF.

V is TRBV9 and J is TRBJ1-3; D remains ambiguous. CDR1 and CDR2 (germline): SGDLS, YYNGEE. Trimming took off 4 bases at V and 0 bases at J, with 11 bases between the two ends. This CDR3 is built from 15 residues. As DNA, the CDR3 is TGTGCCAGCAGCCCTAGCCTAAGCTCTGGAAACACCATATATTTT. It yields the protein CASSPSLSSGNTIYF.

This clonotype has only a few counts. This chain connects TRBV7-6 to TRBJ2-1; a possible D gene is TRBD1 (6 bases). The CDR3 runs 16 residues. CDR1 is SGHVS, CDR2 FNYEAQ, per germline. V lost 1 base and J 0 bases, leaving 10 bases between the germline ends. CDR3 sequence reads: CASSLVQGSSYNEQFF. In nucleotides, the CDR3 is TGTGCCAGCAGCTTAGTACAGGGAAGCTCCTACAATGAGCAGTTCTTC. The full variable domain, in which reference TRBV7-6 and TRBJ2-1 provide the parts outside the CDR3, is GAGVSQSPRYKVTKRGQDVALRCDPISGHVSLYWYRQALGQGPEFLTYFNYEAQQDKSGLPNDRFSAERPEGSISTLTIQRTEQRDSAMYRCASSLVQGSSYNEQFFGPGTRLTVL.

This clonotype appeared a few times. The V gene is TRBV19, the J gene TRBJ1-1; D call uncertain. CDR3 size: 14 residues. Germline lookup yields CDR1 LNHDA and CDR2 SQIVND (reference sequence). The germline V and J ends were trimmed by 7 bases and 1 base, with 13 bases remaining between them. The chain's CDR3 is CASKLTSSNTEAFF. In DNA form, the CDR3 reads TGTGCCAGTAAACTGACAAGCTCGAACACTGAAGCTTTCTTT.

The CDR3 DNA follows: TGTGCCAGCAGCTTAGGCCAGGTGCTGGGGAGAGGGACCGGGGAGCTGTTTTTT. Protein: CASSLGQVLGRGTGELFF. The chain joins TRBV13 to TRBJ2-2; maybe TRBD2 (5 bases). This CDR3 is 18 amino acids long. Looked up from germline, CDR1 is PRHDT and CDR2 is FYEKMQ (reference sequence). V shed 0 bases and J shed 5 bases, with 19 bases lying between them.

This clonotype was seen more than once but under ten times. The chain recombines TRBV18 with TRBJ2-7; 8 nucleotides agree with TRBD1. J lost 6 bases, V lost 4 bases, and 8 bases had no gene match. CDR1 KGHSH and CDR2 LQKENI come from the germline V gene. The CDR3 is 14 amino acids. For the CDR3, the DNA is TGTGCCAGCTCACACCGGGACAGGCCTCTCGAGCAGTACTTC. Protein sequence: CASSHRDRPLEQYF. Variable domain in full (rest from reference TRBV18 and TRBJ2-7): NAGVMQNPRHLVRRRGQEARLRCSPMKGHSHVYWYRQLPEEGLKFMVYLQKENIIDESGMPKERFSAEFPKEGPSILRIQQVVRGDSAAYFCASSHRDRPLEQYFGPGTRLTVT.

V usage is TRBV6-5 and J usage is TRBJ1-2; 7 bases align to TRBD1. In germline, CDR1 is MNHEY, CDR2 SVGAGI. CDR3 size: 14 residues. Trimming at V came to 5 bases and at J to 1 base, leaving 4 bases not matched to a gene. The CDR3, as DNA: TGTGCCAGCAGTCGGGACAGCCTTAACTATGGCTACACCTTC. Amino acid sequence: CASSRDSLNYGYTF.

This clonotype was counted ten times or more. The chain is built from TRBV6-1 and TRBJ1-6; perhaps TRBD1 as D (5 bases). Trimming left V 2 bases short and J 9 bases short, with 11 bases between. CDR1 and CDR2 from the germline V gene are MNHNS and SASEGT. The CDR3 length is 14 residues. In DNA form, the CDR3 reads TGTGCCAGCAGTGAAATAGGGACCGGTTCACCCCTCCACTTT. It codes for CASSEIGTGSPLHF.

This clonotype showed up many times. The chain carries TRBV7-2 and TRBJ2-7; the match to TRBD1 covers 7 bases. Germline CDR1 SGHTA, CDR2 FQGNSA. The V and J ends lost 0 bases and 5 bases, in that order; junction bases with no gene match: 19. The CDR3 sequence is 19 residues long. Written as DNA, the CDR3 is TGTGCCAGCAGCTTAGCGGGACAGTGGGCTACGGAGGTCCCCCACGAGCAGTACTTC. Translation: CASSLAGQWATEVPHEQYF. The full variable domain, its missing parts supplied by reference TRBV7-2 and TRBJ2-7, is GAGVSQSPSNKVTEKGKDVELRCDPISGHTALYWYRQSLGQGLEFLIYFQGNSAPDKSGLPSDRFSAERTGGSVSTLTIQRTQQEDSAVYLCASSLAGQWATEVPHEQYFGPGTRLTVT.

This clonotype turned up a few times. CDR3 DNA: TGTGCCAGCAGTGAAGAGGGCAGAATCGGGATGAACACTGAAGCTTTCTTT. It specifies CASSEEGRIGMNTEAFF. The rearrangement uses TRBV6-1 and TRBJ1-1; D gene ambiguous. Germline V gene data show CDR1 as MNHNS and CDR2 as SASEGT. This CDR3 region has 17 residues. Trimming removed 1 base from V and 0 bases from J, with 15 bases in between.

In this sample, this clonotype turned up many times. The chain uses TRBV7-2 and TRBJ2-1; TRBD2 is a possible D gene (6 bases). Deletions cut 0 bases from V and 10 bases from J, with 13 bases between. The germline V gene has CDR1 SGHTA and CDR2 FQGNSA. The CDR3 extends over 14 amino acids. The CDR3 DNA sequence: TGTGCCAGCAGCTTAGCGGGACTCAGTCCGGAGCAGTTCTTC. It is translated as CASSLAGLSPEQFF.

V usage is TRBV27 and J usage is TRBJ1-4; no firm D call. Germline V lookup: CDR1 MNHEY, CDR2 SMNVEV (reference sequence). V was trimmed by 2 bases and J by 8 bases, leaving 12 bases between them. The CDR3 length is 14 residues. CDR3 DNA sequence: TGTGCCAGCAGTTTAGACCCAGGAGAGGAAAAACTGTTTTTT. The encoded protein is CASSLDPGEEKLFF. Supplemented by reference TRBV27 and TRBJ1-4, the full variable domain reads EAQVTQNPRYLITVTGKKLTVTCSQNMNHEYMSWYRQDPGLGLRQIYYSMNVEVTDKGDVPEGYKVSRKEKRNFPLILESPSPNQTSLYFCASSLDPGEEKLFFGSGTQLSVL.

This clonotype was observed a handful of times. The chain couples TRBV15 to TRBJ2-1, with D maybe TRBD1 (6 bases). Germline assignment: CDR1 LNHNV and CDR2 YYDKDF (reference sequence). The CDR3 is 14 amino acids. Trimming took 8 bases from V and 6 from J, leaving 17 bases between them. The CDR3 loop reads CATEQGGYGNEQFF. The CDR3 region has the DNA TGTGCCACCGAACAAGGGGGTTATGGCAATGAGCAGTTCTTC. Variable domain in full (rest from reference TRBV15 and TRBJ2-1): DAMVIQNPRYQVTQFGKPVTLSCSQTLNHNVMYWYQQKSSQAPKLLFHYYDKDFNNEADTPDNFQSRRPNTSFCFLDIRSPGLGDTAMYLCATEQGGYGNEQFFGPGTRLTVL.

As for this clonotype: A much more abundant neighbour one base away suggests this may be a read error. This chain connects TRBV7-6 to TRBJ2-7; 10 bases agree with TRBD1. This CDR3 spans 15 amino acids. CDR1 is SGHVS and CDR2 is FNYEAQ in the germline V gene. The CDR3 sequence: CVSSMGQGYSYEQYF. As DNA, the CDR3 is TGTGTCAGCAGCATGGGACAGGGGTACTCCTACGAGCAGTACTTC.

CDR3 bases: TGTGCCATTAAGGGGCGGGAGCTGTTTTTT. As protein: CAIKGRELFF. This chain uses TRBV2 with TRBJ2-2; D is perhaps TRBD1 (5 bases). V was shortened by 10 bases and J by 9 bases, with 9 bases between the two germline ends. The length of the CDR3 is 10 residues. Looked up from germline, CDR1 is SNHLY and CDR2 is FYNNEI.